A single TCR beta chain is shown here with its context. These data come from a study of cytotoxic CD8 clonotypes in ibrutinib-treated CLL. About 2 micrograms of genomic DNA from cryopreserved PBMCs went into TCR beta libraries. Repertoires were generated with immunoSEQ multiplex PCR, while TCRdb's copy carries only in-frame clones and drops some. The top ten hold approximately 7.3% of the sample, which has fewer than 25,000 clones, approximately 72% seen once. The germline CDR1 and CDR2 sequences are SGHTA and FQGNSA. The CDR3 length is 15 residues. V lost 5 bases, J lost 3 bases, and 17 bases lay in between.

This chain joins TRBV7-2 and TRBJ2-7; D gene unclear. The clonotype was recovered from a human donor with chronic lymphocytic leukemia. The specimen comprised PBMCs, sampled before ibrutinib treatment. CDR3 sequence: CASSPMNGPIYEQYF. The CDR3 DNA is TGTGCCAGCAGCCCAATGAACGGGCCAATCTACGAGCAGTACTTC.